These T cell receptor beta chains were read from a single sample in a study of T cells in Graves' hyperthyroidism and ophthalmopathy. TCRdb ran MiXCR on the multiplex PCR reads and lists one entry per CDR3 protein. The repertoire has more than 550,000 distinct CDR3 sequences, approximately 15% of them found once; the top ten carry 15%. Input material: blood. These receptors were taken from a man aged 45-65 years with Graves' hyperthyroidism. Both conserved end residues are part of each CDR3. D genes are given only for firm matches. Some rows have no size entry. The others give once, few or many, or a class for an expanded clone.

clone size: -
D gene: -
J gene: TRBJ2-1
V gene: TRBV20-1
CDR3 DNA: TGCAGTGCTAGAGAGGGGCTTCCCATATACAATGAGCAGTTCTTC
CDR3 protein: CSAREGLPIYNEQFF

clone size: few
D gene: -
J gene: TRBJ2-7
V gene: TRBV19
CDR3 DNA: TGTGCCAGTAGTATTGTCGAGGGGACCGGCTACGAGCAGTACTTC
CDR3 protein: CASSIVEGTGYEQYF

clone size: many
D gene: TRBD2
J gene: TRBJ2-3
V gene: TRBV5-1
CDR3 DNA: TGCGCCAGCAGCTTAGCGGGGGAGACAGATACGCAGTATTTT
CDR3 protein: CASSLAGETDTQYF

clone size: few
D gene: -
J gene: TRBJ2-7
V gene: TRBV6-2/TRBV6-3
CDR3 DNA: TGTGCCAGCAGTTACACGCTAGGCGCCTACGAGCAGTACTTC
CDR3 protein: CASSYTLGAYEQYF

clone size: -
D gene: TRBD2
J gene: TRBJ2-7
V gene: TRBV6-1
CDR3 DNA: TGTGCCAGCAGGAATGGGAGGGCCTACGAGCAGTACTTC
CDR3 protein: CASRNGRAYEQYF

clone size: many
D gene: -
J gene: TRBJ1-1
V gene: TRBV30
CDR3 DNA: TGTGCCTGGAGTCTGAGTCCGAACACTGAAGCTTTCTTT
CDR3 protein: CAWSLSPNTEAFF

clone size: -
D gene: -
J gene: TRBJ1-5
V gene: TRBV7-8
CDR3 DNA: TGTGCCAGCAGCTTAACTCTAGAGCAGCCCCAGCATTTT
CDR3 protein: CASSLTLEQPQHF

clone size: -
D gene: -
J gene: TRBJ2-6
V gene: TRBV27
CDR3 DNA: TGTGCCAGCAGTTACGATTACTCTGGGGCCAACGTCCTGACTTTC
CDR3 protein: CASSYDYSGANVLTF

clone size: few
D gene: -
J gene: TRBJ2-7
V gene: TRBV9
CDR3 DNA: TGTGCCAGCAGCGTAGGGTTCTCACCCATCTACGAGCAGTACTTC
CDR3 protein: CASSVGFSPIYEQYF

clone size: few
D gene: TRBD1
J gene: TRBJ1-2
V gene: TRBV10-3
CDR3 DNA: TGTGCCATCAGGCAGGGGGTATTAGGCTACACCTTC
CDR3 protein: CAIRQGVLGYTF

clone size: many
D gene: TRBD2
J gene: TRBJ2-3
V gene: TRBV27
CDR3 DNA: TGTGCCAGCAGTTTGACTAGCGCCGATACGCAGTATTTT
CDR3 protein: CASSLTSADTQYF